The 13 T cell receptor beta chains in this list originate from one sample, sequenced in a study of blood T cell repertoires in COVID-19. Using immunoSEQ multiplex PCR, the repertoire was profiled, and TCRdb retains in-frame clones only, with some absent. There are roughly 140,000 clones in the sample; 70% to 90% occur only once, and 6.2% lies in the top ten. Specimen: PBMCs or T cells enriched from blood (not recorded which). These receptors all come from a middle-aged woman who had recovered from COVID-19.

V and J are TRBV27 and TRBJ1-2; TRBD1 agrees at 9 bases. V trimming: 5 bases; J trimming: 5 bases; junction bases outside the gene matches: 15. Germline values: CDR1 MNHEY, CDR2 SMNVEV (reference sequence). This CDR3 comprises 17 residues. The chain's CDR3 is CASSDIGQGSIPYGYTF. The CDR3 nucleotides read TGTGCCAGCAGTGATATTGGACAGGGGTCTATCCCTTATGGCTACACCTTC.

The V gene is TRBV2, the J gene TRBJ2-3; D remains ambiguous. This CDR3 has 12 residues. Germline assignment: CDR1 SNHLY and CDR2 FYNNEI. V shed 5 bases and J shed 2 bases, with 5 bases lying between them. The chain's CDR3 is CASSLFTDTQYF. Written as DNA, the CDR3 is TGTGCCAGCAGTCTTTTCACAGATACGCAGTATTTT.

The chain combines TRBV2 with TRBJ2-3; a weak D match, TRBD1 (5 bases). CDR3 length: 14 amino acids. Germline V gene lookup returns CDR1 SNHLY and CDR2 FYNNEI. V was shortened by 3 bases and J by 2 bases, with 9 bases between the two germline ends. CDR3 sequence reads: CASSDRQYTDTQYF. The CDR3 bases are TGTGCCAGCAGTGATCGACAGTACACAGATACGCAGTATTTT.

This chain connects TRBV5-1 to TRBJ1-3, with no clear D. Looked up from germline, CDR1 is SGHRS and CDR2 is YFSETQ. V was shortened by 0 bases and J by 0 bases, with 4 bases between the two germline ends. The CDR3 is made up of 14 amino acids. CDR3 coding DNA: TGCGCCAGCAGCTTGGGTAGCTCTGGAAACACCATATATTTT. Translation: CASSLGSSGNTIYF.

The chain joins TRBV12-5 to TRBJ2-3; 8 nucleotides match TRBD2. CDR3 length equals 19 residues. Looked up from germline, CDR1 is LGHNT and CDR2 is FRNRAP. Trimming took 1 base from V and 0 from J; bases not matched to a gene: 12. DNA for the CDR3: TGTGCTAGTGGTTTGGCCGTTGGGACTAGACAGTCTAGCACAGATACGCAGTATTTT. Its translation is CASGLAVGTRQSSTDTQYF.

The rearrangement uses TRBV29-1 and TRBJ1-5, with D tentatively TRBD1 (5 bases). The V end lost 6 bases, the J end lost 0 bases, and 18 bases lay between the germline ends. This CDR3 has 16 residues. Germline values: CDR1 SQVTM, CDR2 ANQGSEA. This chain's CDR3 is CSVLLGGGYSNQPQHF. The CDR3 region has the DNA TGCAGCGTCCTCTTGGGGGGGGGATATAGCAATCAGCCCCAGCATTTT.

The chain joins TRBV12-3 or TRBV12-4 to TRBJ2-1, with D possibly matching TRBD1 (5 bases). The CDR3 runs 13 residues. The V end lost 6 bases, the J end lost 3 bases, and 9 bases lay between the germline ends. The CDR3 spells CASRPDSYNEQFF. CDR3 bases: TGTGCCAGCAGACCAGACAGCTACAATGAGCAGTTCTTC.

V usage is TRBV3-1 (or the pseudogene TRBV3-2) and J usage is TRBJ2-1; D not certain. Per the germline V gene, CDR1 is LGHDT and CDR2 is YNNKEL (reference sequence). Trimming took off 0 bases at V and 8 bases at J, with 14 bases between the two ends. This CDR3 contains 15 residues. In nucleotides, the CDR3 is TGTGCCAGCAGCCAAGACTATACCCCTCTCCATGAGCAGTTCTTC. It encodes CASSQDYTPLHEQFF.

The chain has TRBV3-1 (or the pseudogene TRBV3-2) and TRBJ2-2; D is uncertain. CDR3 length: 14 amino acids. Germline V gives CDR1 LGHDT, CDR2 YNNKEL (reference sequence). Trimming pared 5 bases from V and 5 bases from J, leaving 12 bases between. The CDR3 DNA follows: TGTGCCAGCAGCAGTAGATTGAGGACCGGGGAGCTGTTTTTT. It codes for CASSSRLRTGELFF.

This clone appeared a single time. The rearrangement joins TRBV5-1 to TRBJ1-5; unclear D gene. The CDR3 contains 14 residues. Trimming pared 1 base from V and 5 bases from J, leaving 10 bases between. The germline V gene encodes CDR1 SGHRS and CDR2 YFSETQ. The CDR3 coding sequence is TGCGCCAGCAGCTTGAACGGCGGGGATCAGCCCCAGCATTTT. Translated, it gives CASSLNGGDQPQHF.

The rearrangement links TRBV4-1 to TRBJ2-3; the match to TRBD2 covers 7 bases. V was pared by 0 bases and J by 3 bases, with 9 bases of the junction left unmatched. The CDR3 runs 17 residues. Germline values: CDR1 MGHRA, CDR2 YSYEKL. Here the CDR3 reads CASSQDRGDGGTDTQYF. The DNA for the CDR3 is TGCGCCAGCAGCCAAGATCGGGGGGATGGAGGAACAGATACGCAGTATTTT.

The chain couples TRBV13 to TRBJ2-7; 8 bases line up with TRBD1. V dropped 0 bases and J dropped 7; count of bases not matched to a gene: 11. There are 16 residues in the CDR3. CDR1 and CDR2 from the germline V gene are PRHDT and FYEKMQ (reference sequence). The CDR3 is CASSLGGSHRGLEQYF. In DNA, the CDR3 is TGTGCCAGCAGCTTAGGCGGTAGTCACAGGGGGTTGGAGCAGTACTTC.

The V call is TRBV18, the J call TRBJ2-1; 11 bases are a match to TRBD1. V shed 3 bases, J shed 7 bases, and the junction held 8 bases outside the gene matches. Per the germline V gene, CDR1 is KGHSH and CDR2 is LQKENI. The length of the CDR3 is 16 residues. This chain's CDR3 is CASSPGQGALRNEQFF. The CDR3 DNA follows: TGTGCCAGCTCACCTGGACAGGGGGCGTTAAGAAATGAGCAGTTCTTC.